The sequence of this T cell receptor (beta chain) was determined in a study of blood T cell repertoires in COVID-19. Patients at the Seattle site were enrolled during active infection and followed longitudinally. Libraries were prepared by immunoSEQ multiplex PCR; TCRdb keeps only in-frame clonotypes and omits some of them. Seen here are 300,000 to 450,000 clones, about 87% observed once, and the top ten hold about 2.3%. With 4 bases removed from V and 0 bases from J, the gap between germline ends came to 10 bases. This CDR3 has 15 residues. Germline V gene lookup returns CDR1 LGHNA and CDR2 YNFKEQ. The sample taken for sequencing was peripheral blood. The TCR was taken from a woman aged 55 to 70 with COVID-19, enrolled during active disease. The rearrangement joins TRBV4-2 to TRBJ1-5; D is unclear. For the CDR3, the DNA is TGTGCCAGCAGCCCCCGGAGTCATAGCAATCAGCCCCAGCATTTT. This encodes CASSPRSHSNQPQHF.